The clone carrying this T cell receptor (beta chain) was counted only a few times. The antigen is unknown. The PCR employed 60 Vbeta primers together with 13 Jbeta primers. Authors' methods: Later, some 79 million unique TCR beta chains were counted in an analysis, and approximately 10 million of them were shared. Some clones are missing from TCRdb's copy, which holds only in-frame ones; the method was immunoSEQ multiplex PCR. V, J and clone size are taken as reported in that table, and D and trimming were inferred from the DNA itself. Here the sample spans approximately 120,000 clones, 60% to 85% being singletons. The data were obtained in a study of cytomegalovirus exposure and HLA in healthy donors. Study results and caveats: Investigators reported 164 TCR beta chains as tied to cytomegalovirus.

Germline V gene data show CDR1 as MDHEN and CDR2 as SYDVKM. J was trimmed by 8 bases and V by 10 bases; bases with no gene match: 9. The CDR3 runs to 12 residues. This receptor was taken from a man younger than 40 in good health and CMV-seronegative. The sample was PBMCs. The V call is TRBV28, the J call TRBJ1-2; TRBD1 agrees at 8 bases. The CDR3 region has the DNA TGTGCCACTTCCCGGGACAGGATCGGCTACACCTTC. Translating it yields CATSRDRIGYTF.